The entry below gives a single TCR beta chain sequence along with its context. The data belong to a study of blood T cell repertoires in COVID-19. Assay: immunoSEQ multiplex PCR; the TCRdb copy retains only in-frame clones and omits some. The sample lists 150,000 to 200,000 clones, 79% occurring once. The CDR3 has 17 residues. V was shortened by 1 base and J by 4 bases, with 17 bases between the two germline ends. Per germline, CDR1 SEHNR and CDR2 FQNEAQ (reference sequence). The receptor was derived from a man aged 60-69 years with active or convalescent COVID-19. The chain carries TRBV7-9 and TRBJ1-3; no firm D call. The sample was peripheral blood. CDR3 nucleotide sequence: TGTGCCAGCAGCTTAGTGGGCGGGGAGGCGTCAGGAAACACCATATATTTT. Translated: CASSLVGGEASGNTIYF.